This T cell receptor beta chain emerged from a study of shared T cell receptors in the human thymus. CDR3 size: 14 residues. Trimming removed 6 bases from V and 3 bases from J, with 15 bases in between. Germline lookup yields CDR1 MNHEY and CDR2 SVGAGI. Profiled with immunoSEQ multiplex PCR; TCRdb holds only in-frame clones, not every one. This table holds more than 550,000 clones, 80% to 90% found once. The sample also formed part of further work on human thymus T cells. That investigation notes: Thymic resections from corrective heart surgery supplied the tissue.

The chain is built from TRBV6-5 and TRBJ2-7; D is perhaps TRBD1 (6 bases). This clonotype originated in a girl younger than two with a congenital heart defect. The specimen was thymocytes. CDR3 in amino acids: CASSYEGTNYEQYF. The CDR3 DNA sequence: TGTGCCAGCAGCTACGAGGGGACAAACTACGAGCAGTACTTC.